These 4 T cell receptor beta chains were all obtained from the same sample, sequenced in a study of blood T cell repertoires in COVID-19 (dated by TCRdb to 2018 to 2020). Receptors were amplified or captured by the immunoSEQ multiplex PCR assay. TCRdb retrieved this table from immuneACCESS and kept in-frame rearrangements only. Not all clones are present; in checked studies, unresolved V genes account for under half, and no reason is known for the remainder. The table for this sample lists 150,000 to 200,000 clones; 88% of them were counted only once. 4.4% of the sample is taken by the ten largest. Specimen: peripheral blood. The receptor source for this set is a human donor in a cohort sampled during active COVID-19.

V is TRBV5-4 and J is TRBJ1-2, with TRBD1 as a possible D gene (6 bases). Germline-derived CDR1 and CDR2 are SGHNT and YYREEE (reference sequence). This CDR3 region has 15 residues. Deletions cut 0 bases from V and 6 bases from J, with 15 bases between. CDR3 DNA sequence: TGTGCCAGCAGCTTGGTTGGGGGCGGGAGGGATGGCTACACCTTC. It codes for CASSLVGGGRDGYTF.

The chain couples TRBV5-1 to TRBJ2-7; 9 nucleotides line up with TRBD2. J gave up 6 bases and V 1 base, and 8 bases lay outside the gene matches. This CDR3 spans 15 amino acids. Germline V gives CDR1 SGHRS, CDR2 YFSETQ. In DNA, the CDR3 is TGCGCCAGCAGCTTGCTTGCGGGAGGGGGAGGCGAGCAGTACTTC. This codes for CASSLLAGGGGEQYF.

V is TRBV5-4 and J is TRBJ2-7, with D possibly being TRBD2 (6 bases). V was pared by 1 base and J by 5 bases, with 22 bases between. CDR1 and CDR2 from the germline V gene are SGHNT and YYREEE (reference sequence). The CDR3 covers 17 residues. The CDR3 sequence is CASSLKKVNGGYDEQYF. In DNA form, the CDR3 reads TGTGCCAGCAGCTTGAAAAAAGTGAATGGGGGGTACGACGAGCAGTACTTC.

The V gene is TRBV29-1, the J gene TRBJ2-1; D is perhaps TRBD2 (8 bases). Deletions cut 7 bases from V and 4 bases from J, with 20 bases between. The CDR3 runs to 15 residues. Germline lookup yields CDR1 SQVTM and CDR2 ANQGSEA. CDR3 in DNA: TGCAGCGGACAGGGTGGTAGCGGGGTTTACAATGAGCAGTTCTTC. It is translated as CSGQGGSGVYNEQFF.